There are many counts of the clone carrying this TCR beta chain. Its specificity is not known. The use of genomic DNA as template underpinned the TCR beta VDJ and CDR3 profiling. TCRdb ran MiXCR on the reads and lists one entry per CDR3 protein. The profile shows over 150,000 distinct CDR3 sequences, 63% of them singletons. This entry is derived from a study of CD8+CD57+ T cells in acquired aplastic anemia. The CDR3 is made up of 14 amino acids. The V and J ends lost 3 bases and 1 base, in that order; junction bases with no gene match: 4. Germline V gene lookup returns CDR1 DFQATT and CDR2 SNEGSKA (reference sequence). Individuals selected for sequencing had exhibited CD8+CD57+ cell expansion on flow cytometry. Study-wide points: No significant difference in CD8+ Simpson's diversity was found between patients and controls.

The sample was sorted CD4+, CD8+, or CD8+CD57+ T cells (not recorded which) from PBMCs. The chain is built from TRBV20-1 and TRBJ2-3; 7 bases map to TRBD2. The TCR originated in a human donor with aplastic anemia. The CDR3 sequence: CSASASGGTDTQYF. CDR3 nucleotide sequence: TGCAGTGCTAGCGCCAGCGGGGGCACAGATACGCAGTATTTT.